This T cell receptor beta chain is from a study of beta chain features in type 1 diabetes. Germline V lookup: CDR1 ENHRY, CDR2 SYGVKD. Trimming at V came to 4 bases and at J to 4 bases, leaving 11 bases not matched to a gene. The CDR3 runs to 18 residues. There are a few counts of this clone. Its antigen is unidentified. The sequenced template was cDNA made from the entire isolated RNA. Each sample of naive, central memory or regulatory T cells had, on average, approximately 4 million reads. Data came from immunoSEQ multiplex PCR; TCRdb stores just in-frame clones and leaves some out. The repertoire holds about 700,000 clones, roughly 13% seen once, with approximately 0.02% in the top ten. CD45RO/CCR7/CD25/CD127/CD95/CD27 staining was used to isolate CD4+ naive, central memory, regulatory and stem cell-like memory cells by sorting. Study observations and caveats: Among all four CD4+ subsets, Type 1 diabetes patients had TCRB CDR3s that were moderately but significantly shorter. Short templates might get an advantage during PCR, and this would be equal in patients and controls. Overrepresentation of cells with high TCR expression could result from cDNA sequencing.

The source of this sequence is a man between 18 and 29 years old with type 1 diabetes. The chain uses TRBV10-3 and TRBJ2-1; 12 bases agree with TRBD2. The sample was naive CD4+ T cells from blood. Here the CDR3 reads CAISVRTSGASVYNEQFF. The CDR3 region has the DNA TGTGCCATCAGTGTGCGGACTAGCGGGGCGTCGGTTTACAATGAGCAGTTCTTC.